The rows below give T cell receptor beta chains drawn from one sample of a study of blood T cell repertoires in COVID-19. Repertoires were generated with immunoSEQ multiplex PCR, while TCRdb's copy carries only in-frame clones and drops some. The repertoire has fewer than 110,000 clones, around 92% of them found once; the top ten carry 4.5% to 6%. The sample comprised peripheral blood. The receptors stem from a man aged 40-50 years with active or convalescent COVID-19. Each CDR3 is given with its conserved first and last residue. The D gene is left open where the match is weak. Clone sizes are given selectively: once, few, many, or a class where the clone is expanded.

v_gene	j_gene	abundance	d_gene	CDR3aa	CDR3nt
TRBV14	TRBJ1-1	-	-	CASSQDLGGNTEAFF	TGTGCCAGCAGCCAAGATTTAGGGGGAAACACTGAAGCTTTCTTT
TRBV28	TRBJ2-2	-	-	CAKQGGTNTGELFF	TGTGCCAAGCAGGGGGGAACGAACACCGGGGAGCTGTTTTTT
TRBV19	TRBJ2-6	-	-	CASSISAPGANVLTF	TGTGCCAGTAGTATAAGTGCGCCTGGGGCCAACGTCCTGACTTTC
TRBV27	TRBJ1-5	-	-	CASAQRGGGQPQHF	TGTGCCAGCGCCCAGAGGGGGGGCGGGCAGCCCCAGCATTTT
TRBV2	TRBJ2-7	-	TRBD1	CASRHDRGPYEQYF	TGTGCCAGCAGACACGACAGGGGTCCCTACGAGCAGTACTTC
TRBV28	TRBJ1-2	once	-	CASTPLANYGYTF	TGTGCCAGCACCCCGTTAGCTAACTATGGCTACACCTTC
TRBV7-9	TRBJ1-6	once	TRBD1	CASTHRETGDSPLHF	TGTGCCAGCACCCACCGAGAGACAGGGGATTCACCCCTCCACTTT
TRBV9	TRBJ2-1	-	-	CASSVSRLGEQFF	TGTGCCAGCAGCGTGTCTAGGTTAGGTGAGCAGTTCTTC
TRBV25-1	TRBJ2-2	-	TRBD2	CASRQTSLGTGELFF	TGTGCCAGCAGACAGACTAGCTTGGGCACCGGGGAGCTGTTTTTT
TRBV5-1	TRBJ1-3	-	-	CASSATGSAGNTIYF	TGCGCCAGCAGCGCAACAGGGTCGGCTGGAAACACCATATATTTT
TRBV4-3	TRBJ2-1	-	-	CASSQSVGQTYNEQFF	TGCGCCAGCAGCCAATCCGTGGGACAAACCTACAATGAGCAGTTCTTC
TRBV28	TRBJ1-2	-	-	CASSWTSRGVGYTF	TGTGCCAGCAGTTGGACCAGTCGGGGGGTTGGCTACACCTTC
TRBV19	TRBJ2-1	-	-	CASSLGGAAEQFF	TGTGCCAGTAGTCTGGGTGGGGCCGCTGAGCAGTTCTTC
TRBV6-5	TRBJ2-7	-	-	CASNGQEDLYEQYF	TGTGCCAGCAACGGGCAGGAGGATCTCTACGAGCAGTACTTC
TRBV11-2	TRBJ2-7	-	-	CASSLDRGSYEQYF	TGTGCCAGCAGCTTAGATCGCGGGTCCTACGAGCAGTACTTC
TRBV7-9	TRBJ2-2	-	-	CASSLPGTGELFF	TGTGCCAGCAGCTTACCGGGGACCGGGGAGCTGTTTTTT
TRBV19	TRBJ2-5	-	-	CASREQLYQETQYF	TGTGCCAGTAGGGAACAGCTCTATCAAGAGACCCAGTACTTC
TRBV2	TRBJ1-5	-	TRBD1	CASSLTGTGKKPQHF	TGTGCCAGCAGTCTAACCGGGACAGGGAAGAAGCCCCAGCATTTT
TRBV12-1	TRBJ1-4	-	-	CASSSLGQGRIEKLFF	TGTGCCAGCAGCTCCTTAGGACAGGGGCGTATTGAAAAACTGTTTTTT
TRBV28	TRBJ2-3	once	-	CASIKGRPTSTDTQYF	TGTGCCAGCATAAAGGGGCGGCCTACTAGCACAGATACGCAGTATTTT
TRBV19	TRBJ2-7	-	-	CASSIPGASYEQYF	TGTGCCAGTAGTATACCAGGGGCATCCTACGAGCAGTACTTC
TRBV19	TRBJ1-4	-	-	CASSTGRGSEKLFF	TGTGCCAGTAGTACCGGGAGGGGTAGTGAAAAACTGTTTTTT
TRBV5-1	TRBJ2-7	-	-	CASSLEPGAYEQYF	TGCGCCAGCAGCTTGGAGCCCGGGGCCTACGAGCAGTACTTC
TRBV5-6	TRBJ2-3	-	-	CATTGLTDTQYF	TGTGCTACAACGGGACTCACAGATACGCAGTATTTT
TRBV11-2	TRBJ1-2	once	TRBD1	CASSLGRGQDYGYTF	TGTGCCAGCAGCTTAGGCCGTGGACAGGACTATGGCTACACCTTC
TRBV20-1	TRBJ2-7	-	-	CSANSYEQYF	TGCAGTGCCAACTCCTACGAGCAGTACTTC
TRBV7-7	TRBJ2-7	-	-	CASSLGRGTASYEQYF	TGTGCTAGCAGCTTAGGCCGGGGGACTGCTTCCTACGAGCAGTACTTC
TRBV24-1	TRBJ2-7	-	-	CATSEQASYEQYF	TGTGCCACCAGTGAACAGGCCTCCTACGAGCAGTACTTC
TRBV5-4	TRBJ2-7	-	TRBD2	CASSPAGLAGSYEQYF	TGTGCCAGCAGCCCTGCGGGACTAGCCGGCTCCTACGAGCAGTACTTC
TRBV14	TRBJ1-1	-	-	CASSQGRGLGEAFF	TGTGCCAGCAGCCAAGGGCGGGGGTTAGGGGAAGCTTTCTTT
TRBV2	TRBJ2-2	-	TRBD1	CASSESGQLNGELFF	TGTGCCAGCAGTGAATCGGGACAGCTGAACGGGGAGCTGTTTTTT
TRBV7-2	TRBJ1-2	-	TRBD1	CASSFQGVNYGYTF	TGTGCCAGCAGTTTTCAGGGGGTTAATTATGGCTACACCTTC
TRBV20-1	TRBJ1-1	once	-	CSASGGVEVNTEAFF	TGCAGTGCTAGTGGTGGGGTGGAGGTGAACACTGAAGCTTTCTTT
TRBV2	TRBJ2-7	-	TRBD2	CASASGLAGSEQYF	TGTGCCAGCGCCTCAGGACTAGCGGGATCCGAGCAGTACTTC
TRBV6-6	TRBJ2-2	-	TRBD2	CATRTSDTGELFF	TGTGCCACCCGGACTAGTGACACCGGGGAGCTGTTTTTT
TRBV5-1	TRBJ1-1	-	-	CASSPGETEAFF	TGCGCCAGCAGTCCAGGGGAGACTGAAGCTTTCTTT
TRBV27	TRBJ2-7	-	-	CASSFLNSHYEQYF	TGTGCCAGCAGTTTTTTAAACAGCCACTACGAGCAGTACTTC
TRBV18	TRBJ1-1	-	-	CASSPPAYTEAFF	TGTGCCAGCTCACCACCTGCGTACACTGAAGCTTTCTTT
TRBV4-2	TRBJ1-5	-	TRBD1	CASSQSQGGQPQHF	TGTGCCAGCAGCCAATCCCAGGGGGGCCAGCCCCAGCATTTT
TRBV5-1	TRBJ1-4	-	TRBD1	CASSMGQGRATNEKLFF	TGCGCCAGCAGCATGGGACAGGGACGGGCAACTAATGAAAAACTGTTTTTT
TRBV5-1	TRBJ2-2	-	TRBD2	CASSPPTSGVNTGELFF	TGCGCCAGCAGCCCGCCTACTAGCGGGGTGAACACCGGGGAGCTGTTTTTT
TRBV5-1	TRBJ1-6	-	-	CASSLALAGANSPLHF	TGCGCCAGCAGCTTGGCCTTGGCAGGGGCTAATTCACCCCTCCACTTT
TRBV28	TRBJ2-7	-	-	CASSSPPGHSYEQYF	TGTGCCAGCAGTTCTCCCCCGGGACACTCATACGAGCAGTACTTC
TRBV4-2	TRBJ1-6	-	-	CASSQPYRQSYNSPLHF	TGTGCCAGCAGCCAACCATATAGACAGAGCTATAATTCACCCCTCCACTTT
TRBV7-3	TRBJ2-3	-	TRBD1	CASSFDGQGGTDTQYF	TGTGCCAGCAGCTTTGACGGACAGGGGGGCACAGATACGCAGTATTTT
TRBV5-6	TRBJ1-2	-	-	CASSLEQGGANYGYTF	TGTGCCAGCAGCTTGGAACAAGGGGGAGCTAACTATGGCTACACCTTC
TRBV29-1	TRBJ1-2	-	-	CSVAETKGYTF	TGCAGCGTTGCAGAGACAAAGGGCTACACCTTC
TRBV7-9	TRBJ2-7	-	TRBD2	CASNPLAEGLKHF	TGTGCCAGCAACCCTCTAGCGGAGGGGTTAAAGCACTTC
TRBV7-9	TRBJ1-5	-	TRBD1	CASSSTGNQPQHF	TGTGCCAGCAGCTCGACAGGGAATCAGCCCCAGCATTTT
TRBV7-3	TRBJ2-1	-	TRBD1	CASSPPGGQNNEQFF	TGTGCCAGCAGCCCACCAGGGGGACAGAACAATGAGCAGTTCTTC
TRBV28	TRBJ2-1	-	TRBD1	CASSFYQGADEQFF	TGTGCCAGCAGTTTCTATCAGGGGGCGGATGAGCAGTTCTTC
TRBV6-5	TRBJ2-1	-	-	CASSTIAAYNEQFF	TGTGCCAGCAGTACGATAGCGGCGTACAATGAGCAGTTCTTC